This record looks at one TCR beta chain sequence and its context. The data are from a study of T cells expressing NK-cell markers. Study-level background: Most of the eight sequenced donors tested HCMV-seropositive; one tested seronegative.

The CDR3 loop spans 16 amino acids. CDR1 and CDR2 from the germline V gene are SGHRS and YFSETQ. cDNA encoding TCR beta was synthesized via 5'RACE template switching incorporating UMIs. With the 5' RACE reads reprocessed, TCRdb shows one record per CDR3 protein and no DNA. The listing records some 300,000 distinct CDR3 sequences. The sequencing sample was made of blood T cells: a sorted CD56 or NKG2C T cell subset, CD4+ or CD8+ T cells, or bulk PBMC T cells (not recorded which). The chain has TRBV5-1 and TRBJ1-3. This receptor was taken from a man aged 18 to 30 in good health. CDR3 loop: CASSLAQPQQGNTIYF.